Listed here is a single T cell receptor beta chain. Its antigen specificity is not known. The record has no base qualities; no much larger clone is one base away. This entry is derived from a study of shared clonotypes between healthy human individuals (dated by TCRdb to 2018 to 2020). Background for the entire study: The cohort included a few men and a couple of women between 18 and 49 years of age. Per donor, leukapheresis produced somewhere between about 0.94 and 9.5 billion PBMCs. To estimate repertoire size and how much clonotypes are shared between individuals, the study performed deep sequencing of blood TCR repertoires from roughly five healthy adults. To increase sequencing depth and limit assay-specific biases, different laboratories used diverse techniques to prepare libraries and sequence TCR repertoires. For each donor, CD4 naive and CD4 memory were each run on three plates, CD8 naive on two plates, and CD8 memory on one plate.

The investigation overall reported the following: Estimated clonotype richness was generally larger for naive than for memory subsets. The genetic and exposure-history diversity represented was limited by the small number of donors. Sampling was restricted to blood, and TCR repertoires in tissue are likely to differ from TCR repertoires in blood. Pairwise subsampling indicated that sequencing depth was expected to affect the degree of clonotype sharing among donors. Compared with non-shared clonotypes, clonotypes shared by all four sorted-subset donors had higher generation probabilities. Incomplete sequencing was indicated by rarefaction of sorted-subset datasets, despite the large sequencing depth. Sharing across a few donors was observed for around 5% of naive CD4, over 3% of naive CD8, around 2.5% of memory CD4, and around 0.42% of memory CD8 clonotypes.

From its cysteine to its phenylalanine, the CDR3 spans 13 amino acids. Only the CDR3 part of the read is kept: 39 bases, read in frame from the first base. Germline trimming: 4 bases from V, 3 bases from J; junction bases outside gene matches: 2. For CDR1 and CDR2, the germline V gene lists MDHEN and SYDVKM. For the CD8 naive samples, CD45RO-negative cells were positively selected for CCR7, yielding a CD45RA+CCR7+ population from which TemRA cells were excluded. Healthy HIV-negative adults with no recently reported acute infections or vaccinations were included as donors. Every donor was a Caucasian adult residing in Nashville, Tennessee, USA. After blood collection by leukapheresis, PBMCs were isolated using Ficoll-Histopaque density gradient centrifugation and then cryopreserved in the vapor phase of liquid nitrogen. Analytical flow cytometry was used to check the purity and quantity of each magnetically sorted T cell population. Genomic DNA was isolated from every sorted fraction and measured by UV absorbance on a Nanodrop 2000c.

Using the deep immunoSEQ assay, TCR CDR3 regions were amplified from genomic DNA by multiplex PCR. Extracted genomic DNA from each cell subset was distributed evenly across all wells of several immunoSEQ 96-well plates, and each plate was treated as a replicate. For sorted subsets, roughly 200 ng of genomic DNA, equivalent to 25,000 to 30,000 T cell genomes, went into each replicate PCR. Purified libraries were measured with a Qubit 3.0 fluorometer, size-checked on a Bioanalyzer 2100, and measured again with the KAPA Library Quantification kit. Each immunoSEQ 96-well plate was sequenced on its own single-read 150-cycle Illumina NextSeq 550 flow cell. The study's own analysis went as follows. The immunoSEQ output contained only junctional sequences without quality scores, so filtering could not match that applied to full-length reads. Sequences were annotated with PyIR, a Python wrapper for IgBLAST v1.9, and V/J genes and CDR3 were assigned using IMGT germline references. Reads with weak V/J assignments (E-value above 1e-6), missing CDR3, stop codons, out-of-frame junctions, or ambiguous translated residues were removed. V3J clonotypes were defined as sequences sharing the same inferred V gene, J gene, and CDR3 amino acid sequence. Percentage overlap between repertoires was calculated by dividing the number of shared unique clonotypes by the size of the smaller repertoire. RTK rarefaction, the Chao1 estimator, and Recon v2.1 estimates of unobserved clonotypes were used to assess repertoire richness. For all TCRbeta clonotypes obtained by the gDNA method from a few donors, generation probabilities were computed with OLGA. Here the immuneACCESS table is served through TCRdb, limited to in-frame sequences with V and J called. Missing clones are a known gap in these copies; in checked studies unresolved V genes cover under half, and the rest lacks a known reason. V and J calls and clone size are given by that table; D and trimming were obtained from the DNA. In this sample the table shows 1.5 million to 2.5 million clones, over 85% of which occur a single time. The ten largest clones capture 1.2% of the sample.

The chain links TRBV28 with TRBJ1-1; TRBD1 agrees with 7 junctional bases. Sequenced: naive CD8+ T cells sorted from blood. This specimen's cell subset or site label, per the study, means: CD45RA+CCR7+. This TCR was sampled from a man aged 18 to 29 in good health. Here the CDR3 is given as CASSWGTDTEAFF. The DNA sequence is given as TGTGCCAGCAGTTGGGGGACAGACACTGAAGCTTTCTTT. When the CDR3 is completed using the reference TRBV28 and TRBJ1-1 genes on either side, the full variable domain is DVKVTQSSRYLVKRTGEKVFLECVQDMDHENMFWYRQDPGLGLRLIYFSYDVKMKEKGDIPEGYSVSREKKERFSLILESASTNQTSMYLCASSWGTDTEAFFGQGTRLTVV.